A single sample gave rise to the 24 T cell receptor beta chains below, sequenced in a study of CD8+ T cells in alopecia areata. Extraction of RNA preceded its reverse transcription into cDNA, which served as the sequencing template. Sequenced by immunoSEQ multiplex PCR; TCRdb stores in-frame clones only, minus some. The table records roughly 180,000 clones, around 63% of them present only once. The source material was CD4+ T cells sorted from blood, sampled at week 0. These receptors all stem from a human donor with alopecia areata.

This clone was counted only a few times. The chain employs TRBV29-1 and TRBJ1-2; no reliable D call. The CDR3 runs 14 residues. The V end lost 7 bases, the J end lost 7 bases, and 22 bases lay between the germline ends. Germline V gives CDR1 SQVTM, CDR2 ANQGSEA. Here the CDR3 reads CSAASTGGMGGYTF. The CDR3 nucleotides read TGCAGCGCCGCCAGCACCGGCGGTATGGGTGGCTACACCTTC.

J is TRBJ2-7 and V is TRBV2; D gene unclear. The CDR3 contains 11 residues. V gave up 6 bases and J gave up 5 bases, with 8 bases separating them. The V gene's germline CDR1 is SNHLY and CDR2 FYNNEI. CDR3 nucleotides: TGTGCCAGCAGCCAGGCCCACGAGCAGTACTTC. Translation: CASSQAHEQYF.

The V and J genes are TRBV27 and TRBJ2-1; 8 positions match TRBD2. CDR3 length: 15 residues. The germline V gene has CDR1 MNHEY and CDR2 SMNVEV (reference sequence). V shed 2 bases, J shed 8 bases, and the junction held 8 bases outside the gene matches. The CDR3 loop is CASSLRASGGDEQFF. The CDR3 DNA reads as TGTGCCAGCAGTTTACGGGCCAGCGGGGGAGATGAGCAGTTCTTC.

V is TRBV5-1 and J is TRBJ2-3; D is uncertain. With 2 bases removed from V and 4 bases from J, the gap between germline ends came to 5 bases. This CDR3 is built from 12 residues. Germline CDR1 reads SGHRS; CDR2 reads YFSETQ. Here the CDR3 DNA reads TGCGCCAGCAGCTTCCGCGCAGATACGCAGTATTTT. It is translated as CASSFRADTQYF. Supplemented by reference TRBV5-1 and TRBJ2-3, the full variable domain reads KAGVTQTPRYLIKTRGQQVTLSCSPISGHRSVSWYQQTPGQGLQFLFEYFSETQRNKGNFPGRFSGRQFSNSRSEMNVSTLELGDSALYLCASSFRADTQYFGPGTRLTVL.

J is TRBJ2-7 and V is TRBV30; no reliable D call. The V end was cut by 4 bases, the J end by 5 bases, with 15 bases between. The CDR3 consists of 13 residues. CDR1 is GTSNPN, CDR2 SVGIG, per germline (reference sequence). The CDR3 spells CAWTSAVFNEQYF. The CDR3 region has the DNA TGTGCCTGGACGTCGGCAGTCTTTAACGAGCAGTACTTC.

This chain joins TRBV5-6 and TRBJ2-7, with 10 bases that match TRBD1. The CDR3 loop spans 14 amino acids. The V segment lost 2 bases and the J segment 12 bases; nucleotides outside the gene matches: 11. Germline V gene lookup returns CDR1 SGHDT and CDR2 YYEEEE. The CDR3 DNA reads TGTGCCAGCAGCTTCGGCCGACAGGGGGCAAATGCGTACTTC. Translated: CASSFGRQGANAYF.

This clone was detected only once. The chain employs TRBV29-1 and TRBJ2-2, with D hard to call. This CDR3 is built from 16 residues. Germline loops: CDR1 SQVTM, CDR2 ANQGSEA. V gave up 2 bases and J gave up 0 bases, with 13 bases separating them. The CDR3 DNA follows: TGCAGCGTTGAATGGCCAGACGAAACGAACACCGGGGAGCTGTTTTTT. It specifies CSVEWPDETNTGELFF.

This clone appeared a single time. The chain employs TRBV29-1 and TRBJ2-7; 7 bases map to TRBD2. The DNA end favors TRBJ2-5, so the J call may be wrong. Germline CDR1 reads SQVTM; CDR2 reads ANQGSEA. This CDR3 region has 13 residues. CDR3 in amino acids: CSVVGLVQETQYF. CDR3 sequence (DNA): TGCAGCGTTGTCGGACTAGTTCAAGAGACCCAGTACTTC.

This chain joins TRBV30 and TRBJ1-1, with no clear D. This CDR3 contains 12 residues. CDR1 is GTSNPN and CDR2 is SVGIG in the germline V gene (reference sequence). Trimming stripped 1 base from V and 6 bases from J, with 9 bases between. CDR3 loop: CAWSAGFAEAFF. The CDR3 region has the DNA TGTGCCTGGAGTGCGGGGTTCGCTGAAGCTTTCTTT.

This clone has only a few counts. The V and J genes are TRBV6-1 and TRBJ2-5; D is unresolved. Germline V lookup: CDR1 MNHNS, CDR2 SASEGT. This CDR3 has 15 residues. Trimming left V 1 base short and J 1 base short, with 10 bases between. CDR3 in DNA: TGTGCCAGCAGTGAAGAGATCGGTGGCCAAGAGACCCAGTACTTC. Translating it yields CASSEEIGGQETQYF.

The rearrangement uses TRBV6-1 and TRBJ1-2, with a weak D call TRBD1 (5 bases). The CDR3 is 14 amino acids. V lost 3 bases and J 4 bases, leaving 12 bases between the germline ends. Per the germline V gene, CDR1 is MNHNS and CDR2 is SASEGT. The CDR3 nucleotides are TGTGCCAGCAGTGAGGGACCGAGGGGCTATGGCTACACCTTC. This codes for CASSEGPRGYGYTF.

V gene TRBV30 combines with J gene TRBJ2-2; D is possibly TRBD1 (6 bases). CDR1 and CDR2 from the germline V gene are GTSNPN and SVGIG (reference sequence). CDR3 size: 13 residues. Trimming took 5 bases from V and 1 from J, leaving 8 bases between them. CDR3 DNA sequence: TGTGCCTGGTCGACAGGGAACACCGGGGAGCTGTTTTTT. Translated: CAWSTGNTGELFF.

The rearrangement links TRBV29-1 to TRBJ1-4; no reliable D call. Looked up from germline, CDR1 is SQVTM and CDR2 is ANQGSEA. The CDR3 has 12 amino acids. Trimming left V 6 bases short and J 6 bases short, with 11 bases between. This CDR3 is CSVRRVDEKLFF. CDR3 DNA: TGCAGCGTACGGAGGGTCGATGAAAAACTGTTTTTT. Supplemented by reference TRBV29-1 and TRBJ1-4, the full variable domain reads SAVISQKPSRDICQRGTSLTIQCQVDSQVTMMFWYRQQPGQSLTLIATANQGSEATYESGFVIDKFPISRPNLTFSTLTVSNMSPEDSSIYLCSVRRVDEKLFFGSGTQLSVL.

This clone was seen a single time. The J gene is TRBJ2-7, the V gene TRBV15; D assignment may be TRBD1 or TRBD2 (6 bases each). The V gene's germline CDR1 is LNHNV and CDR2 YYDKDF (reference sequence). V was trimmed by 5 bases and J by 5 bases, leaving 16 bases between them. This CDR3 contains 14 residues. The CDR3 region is CATSPMRGDHEQYF. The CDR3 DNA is TGTGCCACCAGCCCAATGAGGGGGGACCACGAGCAGTACTTC.

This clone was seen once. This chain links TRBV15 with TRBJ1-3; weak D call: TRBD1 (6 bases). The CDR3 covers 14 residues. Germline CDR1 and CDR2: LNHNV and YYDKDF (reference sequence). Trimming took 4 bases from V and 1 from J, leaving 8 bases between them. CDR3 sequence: CATSKGGSGNTIYF. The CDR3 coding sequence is TGTGCCACCAGCAAGGGGGGGTCTGGAAACACCATATATTTT. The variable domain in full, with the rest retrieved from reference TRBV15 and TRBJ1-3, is DAMVIQNPRYQVTQFGKPVTLSCSQTLNHNVMYWYQQKSSQAPKLLFHYYDKDFNNEADTPDNFQSRRPNTSFCFLDIRSPGLGDTAMYLCATSKGGSGNTIYFGEGSWLTVV.

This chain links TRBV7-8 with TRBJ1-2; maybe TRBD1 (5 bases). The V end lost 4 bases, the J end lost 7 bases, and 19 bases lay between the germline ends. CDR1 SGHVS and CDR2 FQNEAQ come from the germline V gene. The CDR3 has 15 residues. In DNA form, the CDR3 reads TGTGCCAGCAGCTCGGGACCCACCAACCGGGGTGGCTACACCTTC. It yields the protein CASSSGPTNRGGYTF.

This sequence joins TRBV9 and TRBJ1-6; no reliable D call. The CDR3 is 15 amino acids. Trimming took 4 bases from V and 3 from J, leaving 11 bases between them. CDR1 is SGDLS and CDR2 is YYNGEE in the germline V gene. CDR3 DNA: TGTGCCAGCAGCACCCTGGATGACTATAATTCACCCCTCCACTTT. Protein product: CASSTLDDYNSPLHF.

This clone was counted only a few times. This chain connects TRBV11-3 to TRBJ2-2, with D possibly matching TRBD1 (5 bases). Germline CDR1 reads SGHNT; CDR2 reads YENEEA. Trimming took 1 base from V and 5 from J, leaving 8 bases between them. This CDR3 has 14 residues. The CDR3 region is CASSLVQGTGELFF. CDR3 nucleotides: TGTGCCAGCAGCTTAGTGCAGGGAACCGGGGAGCTGTTTTTT.

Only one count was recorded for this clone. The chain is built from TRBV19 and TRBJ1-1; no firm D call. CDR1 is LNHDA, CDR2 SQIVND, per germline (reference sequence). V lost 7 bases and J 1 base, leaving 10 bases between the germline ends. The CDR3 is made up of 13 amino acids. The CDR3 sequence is CASIPTENTEAFF. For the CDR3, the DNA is TGTGCCAGTATCCCGACTGAGAACACTGAAGCTTTCTTT. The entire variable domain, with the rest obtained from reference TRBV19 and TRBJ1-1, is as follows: DGGITQSPKYLFRKEGQNVTLSCEQNLNHDAMYWYRQDPGQGLRLIYYSQIVNDFQKGDIAEGYSVSREKKESFPLTVTSAQKNPTAFYLCASIPTENTEAFFGQGTRLTVV.

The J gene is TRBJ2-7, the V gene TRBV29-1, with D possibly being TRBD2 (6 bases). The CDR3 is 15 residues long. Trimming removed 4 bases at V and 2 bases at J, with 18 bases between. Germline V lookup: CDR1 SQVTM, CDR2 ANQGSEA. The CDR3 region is CSVVPVRGIPYEQYF. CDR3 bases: TGCAGCGTTGTCCCCGTCCGGGGGATTCCCTACGAGCAGTACTTC.

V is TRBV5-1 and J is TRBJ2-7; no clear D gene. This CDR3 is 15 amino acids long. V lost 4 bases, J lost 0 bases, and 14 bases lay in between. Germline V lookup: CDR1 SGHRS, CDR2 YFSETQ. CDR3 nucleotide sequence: TGCGCCAGCAGCGTTGGTTCGATGAGCTCCTACGAGCAGTACTTC. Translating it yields CASSVGSMSSYEQYF.

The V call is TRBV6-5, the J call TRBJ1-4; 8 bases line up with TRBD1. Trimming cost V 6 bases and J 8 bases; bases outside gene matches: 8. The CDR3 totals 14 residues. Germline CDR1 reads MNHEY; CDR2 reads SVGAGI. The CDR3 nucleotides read TGTGCCAGCAGCGACAGGGGAAGACAAGAAAAACTGTTTTTT. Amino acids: CASSDRGRQEKLFF.

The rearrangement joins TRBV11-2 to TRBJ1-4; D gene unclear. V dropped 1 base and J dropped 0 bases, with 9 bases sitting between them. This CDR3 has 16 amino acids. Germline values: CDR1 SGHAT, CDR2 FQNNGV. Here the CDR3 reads CASSLVAIATNEKLFF. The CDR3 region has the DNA TGTGCCAGCAGCTTAGTCGCGATTGCAACTAATGAAAAACTGTTTTTT.

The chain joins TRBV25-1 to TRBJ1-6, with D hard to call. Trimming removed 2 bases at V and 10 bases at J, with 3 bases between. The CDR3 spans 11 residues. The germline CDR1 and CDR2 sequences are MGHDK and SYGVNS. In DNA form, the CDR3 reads TGTGCCAGCAGTGAAGGATCACCCCTCCACTTT. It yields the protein CASSEGSPLHF.